The clone carrying this T cell receptor (beta chain) has just a few counts. There are 16 residues in the CDR3. Deletions cut 3 bases from V and 1 base from J, with 13 bases between. Germline V gene sequence: CDR1 MGHRA, CDR2 YSYEKL. These data belong to a study of shared clonotypes between healthy human individuals. In the CD4+ fraction, cells were divided into CD45RA+ naive and CD45RA-negative memory subsets. Generated by immunoSEQ multiplex PCR, the TCRdb table keeps only in-frame clones and is missing some. The repertoire consists of some 2.1 million clones, with 95% occurring once and the leading ten covering 0.1% to 0.15%.

Sequenced sample: naive CD4+ T cells sorted from blood. Documented subset: CD45RA+ positively selected. This TCR was recovered from a man younger than 35 in good health. The gene calls are TRBV4-1 and TRBJ1-5; D is ambiguous. CDR3 sequence: CASSHPTPGSNQPQHF. Written as DNA, the CDR3 is TGCGCCAGCAGCCATCCCACCCCCGGGAGCAATCAGCCCCAGCATTTT.